The next 21 T cell receptor beta chains were all read from a single sample in a study of cytomegalovirus exposure and HLA in healthy donors. Measured with immunoSEQ multiplex PCR; TCRdb has only the in-frame clones, and not every one. In the table there are 95,000 to 150,000 clones, approximately 89% of which are singletons. Material: PBMCs. These receptors were obtained from a woman under 30 in good health and CMV-seronegative.

This chain links TRBV30 with TRBJ1-2; D is perhaps TRBD1 (6 bases). Germline-derived CDR1 and CDR2 are GTSNPN and SVGIG (reference sequence). This CDR3 is 16 amino acids long. V was cut by 0 bases and J by 0 bases, with 14 bases left in between. The CDR3 DNA follows: TGTGCCTGGAGTGTAGTGGGGACACATGCTAACTATGGCTACACCTTC. It translates to CAWSVVGTHANYGYTF.

The chain recombines TRBV11-2 with TRBJ2-7; a possible D gene is TRBD1 (6 bases). V was trimmed by 1 base and J by 7 bases, leaving 17 bases between them. Germline assignment: CDR1 SGHAT and CDR2 FQNNGV. CDR3 size: 15 residues. The DNA of the CDR3 is TGTGCCAGCAGCTTAGGAGGGGACAATTTGCTAGAGCAGTACGTC. It yields the protein CASSLGGDNLLEQYV.

This rearrangement joins TRBV7-9 to TRBJ1-5, with TRBD1 matching 7 bases. With V trimmed by 6 bases and J by 4 bases, 9 bases remained unmatched. This CDR3 comprises 15 residues. Germline V gene lookup returns CDR1 SEHNR and CDR2 FQNEAQ (reference sequence). CDR3 protein: CASSRSGTVNQPQHF. CDR3 in DNA: TGTGCCAGCAGTCGCTCCGGGACAGTGAATCAGCCCCAGCATTTT. The full variable domain, with the rest looked up from reference TRBV7-9 and TRBJ1-5, is DTGVSQNPRHKITKRGQNVTFRCDPISEHNRLYWYRQTLGQGPEFLTYFQNEAQLEKSRLLSDRFSAERPKGSFSTLEIQRTEQGDSAMYLCASSRSGTVNQPQHFGDGTRLSIL.

The V gene is TRBV19, the J gene TRBJ1-5; TRBD1 might be the D (5 bases). Trimming left V 4 bases short and J 5 bases short, with 12 bases between. The CDR3 extends over 14 amino acids. The germline CDR1 and CDR2 sequences are LNHDA and SQIVND (reference sequence). For the CDR3, the DNA is TGTGCCAGTAGTACCCGGGACTGGGATCAGCCCCAGCATTTT. Translated, it gives CASSTRDWDQPQHF.

This chain joins TRBV21-1 and TRBJ1-2. TRBV21-1 is deemed a pseudogene. This CDR3 is built from 15 residues. The CDR3 DNA follows: TGTGCCAGCAGCAAAGGGGGACTTTCTGACTATGGCTACACCTTC. Translating it yields CASSKGGLSDYGYTF.

The rearrangement links TRBV15 to TRBJ2-7; the match to TRBD2 covers 10 bases. In germline, CDR1 is LNHNV, CDR2 YYDKDF (reference sequence). The ends lost 3 bases at V and 3 bases at J; junction bases unmatched: 2. This CDR3 spans 14 amino acids. The CDR3 protein is CATSRWTSGYEQYF. CDR3 bases: TGTGCCACCAGCAGGTGGACTAGCGGCTACGAGCAGTACTTC.

CDR3 amino acids: CASSPQGAYGYTF. CDR3 in DNA: TGTGCCAGCAGCCCCCAGGGGGCGTATGGCTACACCTTC. The chain couples TRBV7-2 to TRBJ1-2, with TRBD1 matching over 8 bases. Trimming at V came to 5 bases and at J to 5 bases, leaving 4 bases not matched to a gene. CDR3 length: 13 amino acids. Germline V gene data show CDR1 as SGHTA and CDR2 as FQGNSA.

V usage is TRBV30 and J usage is TRBJ2-3; no firm D call. Deletions cut 2 bases from V and 1 base from J, with 10 bases between. This CDR3 region has 14 residues. Looked up from germline, CDR1 is GTSNPN and CDR2 is SVGIG (reference sequence). The CDR3 loop is CAWSLRHRTDTQYF. CDR3 sequence (DNA): TGTGCCTGGAGTCTGCGCCATCGCACAGATACGCAGTATTTT.

The chain is built from TRBV7-9 and TRBJ1-5, with D unresolved. V was shortened by 1 base and J by 9 bases, with 13 bases between the two germline ends. The CDR3 extends over 14 amino acids. The germline CDR1 and CDR2 sequences are SEHNR and FQNEAQ (reference sequence). CDR3 protein: CASSLDGPRGPQHF. The CDR3 DNA follows: TGTGCCAGCAGCTTAGATGGCCCCCGCGGGCCCCAGCATTTT.

The J gene is TRBJ2-1, the V gene TRBV6-5, with D perhaps matching TRBD1 (5 bases). Germline CDR1 MNHEY, CDR2 SVGAGI. The CDR3 is made up of 15 amino acids. V lost 7 bases and J lost 2, with 15 bases in between. Written as DNA, the CDR3 is TGTGCCAGCAAGACCCGGACGGACACCTACAATGAGCAGTTCTTC. This codes for CASKTRTDTYNEQFF.

In DNA, the CDR3 is TGCGCCAGCACCCGCGTATCGTCCCGGACAGCCTTCATGAGGAACACTGAAGCTTTCTTT. It encodes CASTRVSSRTAFMRNTEAFF. The chain carries TRBV4-3 and TRBJ1-1; possible D gene TRBD1, 6 bases. Germline CDR1 is LGHNA and CDR2 is YSLEER. This CDR3 is 20 amino acids long. Trimming took 7 bases from V and 1 from J, leaving 31 bases between them.

The J gene is TRBJ1-4, the V gene TRBV5-6, with D uncertain. The CDR3 consists of 14 residues. Per the germline V gene, CDR1 is SGHDT and CDR2 is YYEEEE. The V end was cut by 2 bases, the J end by 6 bases, with 11 bases between. The CDR3 protein is CASSFDNPDEKLFF. CDR3 nucleotide sequence: TGTGCCAGCAGCTTCGACAATCCGGATGAAAAACTGTTTTTT.

This clone has only one observation. The rearrangement uses TRBV9 and TRBJ2-7; TRBD2 matches 11 bases. With 4 bases clipped from V and 7 bases from J, the junction kept 4 bases outside the gene matches. CDR1 is SGDLS, CDR2 YYNGEE, per germline. The CDR3 extends over 13 amino acids. The CDR3 region has the DNA TGTGCCAGCAGCCTTGGGACTAGCGGAGAGCAGTACTTC. Translated, it gives CASSLGTSGEQYF. Based on the CDR3 plus reference TRBV9 and TRBJ2-7, the full variable domain is DSGVTQTPKHLITATGQRVTLRCSPRSGDLSVYWYQQSLDQGLQFLIQYYNGEERAKGNILERFSAQQFPDLHSELNLSSLELGDSALYFCASSLGTSGEQYFGPGTRLTVT.

In this sample, this clone turned up once. The J gene is TRBJ2-1, the V gene TRBV11-3; the D gene is possibly TRBD1 (5 bases). Germline CDR1 is SGHNT and CDR2 is YENEEA. The ends were cut back, 3 bases at V and 5 bases at J, with 11 bases in the middle. This CDR3 has 14 residues. CDR3 bases: TGTGCCAGCAGCTTCAGGGCTAGAGACAATGAGCAGTTCTTC. Its protein product is CASSFRARDNEQFF.

The chain employs TRBV30 and TRBJ2-1, with TRBD1 matching 7 bases. CDR3 length equals 15 residues. In germline, CDR1 is GTSNPN, CDR2 SVGIG (reference sequence). With 0 bases clipped from V and 3 bases from J, the junction kept 5 bases outside the gene matches. For the CDR3, the DNA is TGTGCCTGGAGTGTAGTCTGGGACAGCTACAATGAGCAGTTCTTC. Its translation: CAWSVVWDSYNEQFF. The full variable domain, rest sourced from reference TRBV30 and TRBJ2-1, is SQTIHQWPATLVQPVGSPLSLECTVEGTSNPNLYWYRQAAGRGLQLLFYSVGIGQISSEVPQNLSASRPQDRQFILSSKKLLLSDSGFYLCAWSVVWDSYNEQFFGPGTRLTVL.

J is TRBJ2-6 and V is TRBV7-7; the D is unclear. Trimming left V 5 bases short and J 0 bases short, with 11 bases between. This CDR3 region has 16 residues. The germline V gene encodes CDR1 SSHAT and CDR2 FNYEAQ (reference sequence). In nucleotides, the CDR3 is TGTGCCAGCAGCCCTCTGGGCCGCTCTGGGGCCAACGTCCTGACTTTC. Encoded protein: CASSPLGRSGANVLTF.

The chain couples TRBV4-3 to TRBJ2-1, with 7 nucleotides matching TRBD2. In germline, CDR1 is LGHNA, CDR2 YSLEER. V gave up 4 bases and J gave up 6 bases; unmatched junction bases: 21. The CDR3 sequence is 19 residues long. Here the CDR3 DNA reads TGCGCCAGCAGCCCCGAGGTGTTTTTGTTGGCGGGAGAGGGCAATGAGCAGTTCTTC. It encodes CASSPEVFLLAGEGNEQFF.

The chain joins TRBV7-9 to TRBJ2-1; maybe TRBD1 (5 bases). This CDR3 has 15 amino acids. Trimming pared 5 bases from V and 0 bases from J, leaving 11 bases between. In germline, CDR1 is SEHNR, CDR2 FQNEAQ (reference sequence). The CDR3 DNA reads TGTGCCAGCAGCCCACAGGCGAGCTCCTACAATGAGCAGTTCTTC. This encodes CASSPQASSYNEQFF.

This clone was recorded once. The rearrangement links TRBV6-5 to TRBJ2-3; D might be TRBD1 (5 bases). CDR3 length: 15 amino acids. The ends were cut back, 6 bases at V and 2 bases at J, with 15 bases in the middle. Germline loops: CDR1 MNHEY, CDR2 SVGAGI. The CDR3 coding sequence is TGTGCCAGCAGCCCAAAGGGGTGGTACACAGATACGCAGTATTTT. Translated: CASSPKGWYTDTQYF.

V is TRBV4-1 and J is TRBJ2-3, with TRBD2 matching over 10 bases. The CDR3 length is 15 residues. Germline CDR1 reads MGHRA; CDR2 reads YSYEKL. V shed 3 bases and J 6 bases; nucleotides not matched to a gene: 6. The CDR3 here is CASSQGGTSADTQYF. In DNA form, the CDR3 reads TGCGCCAGCAGCCAGGGCGGGACTAGCGCTGATACGCAGTATTTT.

The genes are TRBV9 and TRBJ1-1; D is possibly TRBD1 (5 bases). Looked up from germline, CDR1 is SGDLS and CDR2 is YYNGEE. V was trimmed by 0 bases and J by 7 bases, leaving 13 bases between them. This CDR3 region has 14 residues. The CDR3 region has the DNA TGTGCCAGCAGCGTAGGTCCAGGGAAGGGTGAAGCTTTCTTT. Its protein is CASSVGPGKGEAFF.